The clone carrying this T cell receptor beta chain was detected ten times or more. Its antigen is currently unknown. The V end lost 2 bases, the J end lost 5 bases, and 13 bases lay between the germline ends. The CDR3 has 14 amino acids. The V gene's germline CDR1 is SGHTA and CDR2 FQGNSA. The data belong to a study of T cell repertoires in cytomegalovirus infection. TCRdb ran MiXCR on the reads and lists one entry per CDR3 protein. The sample consists of about 100,000 distinct CDR3 sequences, about a quarter of them appearing once. General study points: There were carriers of CMV plus the relevant HLA, and cumulative public TCR beta family frequency identified them.

The origin of this receptor is a human donor in good health (CMV status not recorded). Some clones in this sample may be carry-over from other donors' samples. The rearrangement joins TRBV7-2 to TRBJ2-7; weak D call: TRBD1 (6 bases). The source material was CD8+ T cells from PBMCs. The CDR3 spells CASSLIRGADEQYF. CDR3 bases: TGTGCCAGCAGCTTAATCAGGGGTGCGGACGAGCAGTACTTC.